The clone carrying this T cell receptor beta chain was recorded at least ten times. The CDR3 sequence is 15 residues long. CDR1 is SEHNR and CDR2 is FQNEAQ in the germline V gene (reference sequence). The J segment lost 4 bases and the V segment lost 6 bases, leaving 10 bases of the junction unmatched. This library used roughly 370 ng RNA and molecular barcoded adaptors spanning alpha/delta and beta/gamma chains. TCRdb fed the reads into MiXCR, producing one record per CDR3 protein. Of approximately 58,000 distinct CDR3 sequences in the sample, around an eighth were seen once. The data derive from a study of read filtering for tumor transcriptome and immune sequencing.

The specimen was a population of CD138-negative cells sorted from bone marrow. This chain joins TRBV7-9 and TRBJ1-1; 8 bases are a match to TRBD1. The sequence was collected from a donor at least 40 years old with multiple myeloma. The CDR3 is CASRESRGRGTEAFF. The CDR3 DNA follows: TGTGCCAGCAGAGAATCCAGGGGGCGCGGCACTGAAGCTTTCTTT.